This T cell receptor (beta chain) was captured by sequencing in a study of radiotherapy plus CTLA-4 blockade in lung cancer. Repertoires were generated with immunoSEQ multiplex PCR, while TCRdb's copy carries only in-frame clones and drops some. This table has tens of thousands of clones, around three quarters appearing once. Germline-derived CDR1 and CDR2 are MNHNS and SASEGT. This CDR3 spans 15 amino acids. J lost 4 bases, V lost 1 base, and 6 bases had no gene match. The receptor was isolated from a human donor with non-small cell lung cancer who had a complete response to radiotherapy plus ipilimumab. The genes are TRBV6-1 and TRBJ1-1; TRBD1 agrees at 7 bases. This sample comprised peripheral blood, obtained from a patient treated with radiotherapy plus ipilimumab. The CDR3 loop reads CASSEVPGGSTEAFF. CDR3 DNA: TGTGCCAGCAGTGAAGTCCCAGGGGGGAGCACTGAAGCTTTCTTT.